This T cell receptor beta chain emerged from a study of persistence of HIV-infected CD4 T cells. Overlapping HIV-1 Gag 15-mer peptides at 1 ug per peptide per mL were used. CD40L-negative CD69-negative CD45RO-high memory CD4+ T cells were sorted as populations depleted of antigen-responding cells. Per germline, CDR1 SGHDT and CDR2 YYEEEE. Trimming shortened V by 2 bases and J by 11 bases, and 12 bases separated the two germline ends. The CDR3 contains 12 residues. Concerning this clone itself: Its antigen is not known.

This was the immunoSEQ version 4 assay in survey mode. Produced via immunoSEQ multiplex PCR; TCRdb's table is partial and in-frame only. The sample lists 30,000 to 35,000 clones, around four fifths occurring once. The study, taken as a whole, reports: Rare CMV-responding cells carrying HIV-1 proviruses were not analyzed separately for TCR.

The source was CD4+ T cells sorted from PBMCs after roughly 18-hour stimulation, collected from a patient who received antiretroviral therapy. The clonotype was recovered from an adult woman with HIV who was CMV-seropositive. This rearrangement joins TRBV5-6 to TRBJ2-3; tentative D call: TRBD1 (6 bases). Here the CDR3 reads CASSLHREMQYF. The CDR3 bases are TGTGCCAGCAGCTTACACAGGGAGATGCAGTATTTT.